These 27 T cell receptor beta chains share one sample of origin, sequenced in a study of T cell responses to AZD1222 COVID-19 vaccine. Clones were read by immunoSEQ multiplex PCR, and TCRdb kept only the in-frame ones, dropping some. Found here are 95,000 to 100,000 clones, 70% to 85% of them singletons; the top ten hold 14%. The source was peripheral blood, collected 28 days after the second AZD1222 dose. The receptors were gathered from an adult who received the AZD1222 COVID-19 vaccine.

This clone was detected only once. V gene TRBV7-7 combines with J gene TRBJ2-3, with D perhaps TRBD2 (6 bases). Germline lookup yields CDR1 SSHAT and CDR2 FNYEAQ (reference sequence). Trimming pared 5 bases from V and 6 bases from J, leaving 18 bases between. The CDR3 totals 15 residues. For the CDR3, the DNA is TGTGCCAGCAGCCTCAACACGGGGCGGGGTGATACGCAGTATTTT. It codes for CASSLNTGRGDTQYF.

The gene calls are TRBV7-2 and TRBJ1-1; D unresolved. Trimming removed 5 bases from V and 11 bases from J, with 9 bases in between. This CDR3 spans 10 amino acids. CDR1 is SGHTA, CDR2 FQGNSA, per germline. This CDR3 reads CASSPAEAFF. DNA for the CDR3: TGTGCCAGCAGCCCCGCCGAGGCTTTCTTT.

The genes are TRBV11-3 and TRBJ1-2; the D is unclear. The germline gives CDR1 SGHNT, CDR2 YENEEA. Trimming took off 5 bases at V and 2 bases at J, with 9 bases between the two ends. The CDR3 runs 13 residues. The CDR3 loop reads CASSEYRNYGYTF. CDR3 nucleotides: TGTGCCAGCAGCGAATACAGAAACTATGGCTACACCTTC.

V is TRBV7-2 and J is TRBJ2-7; TRBD1 matches at 9 bases. This CDR3 contains 14 residues. V lost 7 bases, J lost 8 bases, and 12 bases stayed unmatched. CDR1 and CDR2 (germline): SGHTA, FQGNSA. The CDR3 is CASITGTGPSKQYF. The CDR3 DNA reads TGTGCCAGCATCACCGGGACAGGGCCCTCTAAGCAGTACTTC.

The rearrangement joins TRBV7-9 to TRBJ2-2; D unresolved. V shed 5 bases and J shed 0 bases, with 7 bases lying between them. The CDR3 is 14 amino acids. Germline V gene lookup returns CDR1 SEHNR and CDR2 FQNEAQ (reference sequence). The CDR3 DNA sequence: TGTGCCAGCAGCACTACTCCGAACACCGGGGAGCTGTTTTTT. This encodes CASSTTPNTGELFF.

This clone appeared once. The chain is built from TRBV14 and TRBJ1-3, with a tentative D call TRBD1 (6 bases). The germline V and J ends were trimmed by 3 bases and 2 bases, with 11 bases remaining between them. This CDR3 comprises 15 residues. CDR1 is SGHDN, CDR2 FVKESK, per germline. CDR3 in DNA: TGTGCCAGCAGCCAGTCACAGGGCCCTGGAAACACCATATATTTT. This codes for CASSQSQGPGNTIYF.

The chain joins TRBV6-5 to TRBJ1-1; weak D call: TRBD1 (6 bases). The germline V and J ends were trimmed by 8 bases and 6 bases, with 22 bases remaining between them. Germline V gene sequence: CDR1 MNHEY, CDR2 SVGAGI. This CDR3 spans 15 amino acids. Written as DNA, the CDR3 is TGTGCCAGCTTCACCCGGAGGGGGGCAGGGCCTGAAGCTTTCTTT. It translates to CASFTRRGAGPEAFF.

The sample holds a few counts of this clone. This chain uses TRBV20-1 with TRBJ1-2, with 7 bases fitting TRBD1. Germline values: CDR1 DFQATT, CDR2 SNEGSKA (reference sequence). The V gene end was trimmed by 2 bases and the J gene end by 7 bases; junction bases not matched to a gene: 1. The CDR3 loop spans 11 amino acids. DNA of the CDR3: TGCAGTGCTAGACCAGGGGGTGGCTACACCTTC. It specifies CSARPGGGYTF.

The V and J genes are TRBV27 and TRBJ1-6, with D unclear. Germline lookup yields CDR1 MNHEY and CDR2 SMNVEV (reference sequence). Deletions cut 0 bases from V and 7 bases from J, with 7 bases between. This CDR3 region has 14 residues. For the CDR3, the DNA is TGTGCCAGCAGTTTATCTAACAACAATTCACCCCTCCACTTT. Translation gives CASSLSNNNSPLHF.

CDR3 nucleotides: TGTGCCAGCAGCTTAACGGGACCTCCCTACGAGCAGTACTTC. This translates into CASSLTGPPYEQYF. The chain has TRBV11-2 and TRBJ2-7; the D gene could be TRBD1 or TRBD2 (5 bases each). With 2 bases removed from V and 2 bases from J, the gap between germline ends came to 10 bases. CDR3 length: 14 residues. Germline CDR1 is SGHAT and CDR2 is FQNNGV.

The chain is built from TRBV5-8 and TRBJ2-5, with D perhaps matching TRBD2 (5 bases). V gave up 3 bases and J gave up 2 bases, with 14 bases separating them. This CDR3 has 15 amino acids. Per the germline V gene, CDR1 is SGHTS and CDR2 is YDEGEE. Here the CDR3 DNA reads TGTGCCAGCAGCTCGTCAGGACTCATACAAGAGACCCAGTACTTC. It codes for CASSSSGLIQETQYF.

This clone is a singleton in its sample. The gene calls are TRBV27 and TRBJ2-2; 12 positions match TRBD2. The germline V gene has CDR1 MNHEY and CDR2 SMNVEV (reference sequence). The CDR3 runs 18 residues. Trimming at V came to 5 bases and at J to 0 bases, leaving 7 bases not matched to a gene. In DNA, the CDR3 is TGTGCCAGCAGTACTAGGACTAGCGGGAACCCGAACACCGGGGAGCTGTTTTTT. Its protein is CASSTRTSGNPNTGELFF.

The genes are TRBV18 and TRBJ1-2; TRBD1 is a possible D gene (5 bases). Per germline, CDR1 KGHSH and CDR2 LQKENI. The CDR3 loop spans 14 amino acids. V dropped 1 base and J dropped 6 bases, with 12 bases sitting between them. This chain's CDR3 is CASSPLTGQDGYTF. The CDR3 nucleotides are TGTGCCAGCTCACCACTTACAGGCCAAGATGGCTACACCTTC.

J is TRBJ2-7 and V is TRBV7-6; D not certain. With 1 base removed from V and 6 bases from J, the gap between germline ends came to 4 bases. The germline V gene encodes CDR1 SGHVS and CDR2 FNYEAQ. This CDR3 is built from 11 residues. The CDR3 region is CASSLGLEQYF. The CDR3 nucleotides read TGTGCCAGCAGCTTAGGTCTCGAGCAGTACTTC. Using reference TRBV7-6 and TRBJ2-7 for the parts outside the CDR3, the full variable domain is GAGVSQSPRYKVTKRGQDVALRCDPISGHVSLYWYRQALGQGPEFLTYFNYEAQQDKSGLPNDRFSAERPEGSISTLTIQRTEQRDSAMYRCASSLGLEQYFGPGTRLTVT.

The chain links TRBV27 to TRBJ2-1; 8 bases map to TRBD1. This CDR3 region has 15 residues. V lost 6 bases and J lost 6; bases outside the gene matches: 10. CDR1 MNHEY and CDR2 SMNVEV come from the germline V gene (reference sequence). In DNA, the CDR3 is TGTGCCAGCAGCTCAACCGGGACAGGACGCAATGAGCAGTTCTTC. Protein sequence: CASSSTGTGRNEQFF.

The chain carries TRBV5-1 and TRBJ2-1; 12 bases map to TRBD2. Germline assignment: CDR1 SGHRS and CDR2 YFSETQ. CDR3 length: 15 residues. The V and J ends lost 5 bases and 10 bases, in that order; junction bases with no gene match: 10. The CDR3 DNA reads as TGCGCCAGCAGTCTCCTAGCGGGAGGGCCCGGCGAGCAGTTCTTC. Its translation is CASSLLAGGPGEQFF.

This chain uses TRBV18 with TRBJ1-1; no definite D call. Germline-derived CDR1 and CDR2 are KGHSH and LQKENI. V was trimmed by 3 bases and J by 6 bases, leaving 8 bases between them. CDR3 length: 12 residues. Written as DNA, the CDR3 is TGTGCCAGCTCACCGCAAGAACCTGAAGCTTTCTTT. Amino acids: CASSPQEPEAFF. The variable domain in full, with the rest retrieved from reference TRBV18 and TRBJ1-1, is NAGVMQNPRHLVRRRGQEARLRCSPMKGHSHVYWYRQLPEEGLKFMVYLQKENIIDESGMPKERFSAEFPKEGPSILRIQQVVRGDSAAYFCASSPQEPEAFFGQGTRLTVV.

The chain couples TRBV7-9 to TRBJ1-1; 7 bases are a match to TRBD1. Germline V gene data show CDR1 as SEHNR and CDR2 as FQNEAQ (reference sequence). This CDR3 is 14 amino acids long. V dropped 5 bases and J dropped 0; count of bases not matched to a gene: 3. The CDR3 nucleotides are TGTGCCAGCAGCCGCGGACAGGTGAACACTGAAGCTTTCTTT. This gives the protein CASSRGQVNTEAFF.

This sequence joins TRBV24-1 and TRBJ1-6; D unresolved. The CDR3 is 13 residues long. V lost 7 bases and J lost 8, with 11 bases in between. Germline V lookup: CDR1 KGHDR, CDR2 SFDVKD. The CDR3 sequence is CATRTVQDSPLHF. Here the CDR3 DNA reads TGTGCCACCAGGACGGTTCAGGATTCACCCCTCCACTTT.

A remark on this clone: Germline and junction disagree at one end, which may indicate a read error. V usage is TRBV5-8 and J usage is TRBJ2-5, with 10 bases identical to TRBD2. Germline V lookup: CDR1 SGHTS, CDR2 YDEGEE. The CDR3 totals 16 residues. In nucleotides, the CDR3 is TGTGCCAGCAGCTTGCCCCTAGCGGGAGTGCAAGAGACCCGGTACTTC. It codes for CASSLPLAGVQETRYF.

The genes are TRBV7-8 and TRBJ1-1; no reliable D call. Germline V CDR1 and CDR2: SGHVS, FQNEAQ. Trimming stripped 5 bases from V and 12 bases from J, with 19 bases between. The CDR3 loop spans 13 amino acids. The CDR3 DNA follows: TGTGCCAGCAGCCTCGGCGGATTTTCGTTGACTTTCTTT. This encodes CASSLGGFSLTFF.

The chain is built from TRBV6-6 and TRBJ1-5; the D gene is possibly TRBD1 (6 bases). Between the trimmed V and J ends, which lost 6 bases and 5 bases, there was a span of 8 bases. Germline V gene sequence: CDR1 MNHNY, CDR2 SVGAGI (reference sequence). This CDR3 spans 12 amino acids. In DNA form, the CDR3 reads TGTGCCAGCAGGTACAGGGATCAGCCCCAGCATTTT. Protein sequence: CASRYRDQPQHF.

V is TRBV3-1 (or the pseudogene TRBV3-2) and J is TRBJ2-2; TRBD1 might be the D (6 bases). This CDR3 spans 12 amino acids. Germline-derived CDR1 and CDR2 are LGHDT and YNNKEL (reference sequence). V was shortened by 6 bases and J by 8 bases, with 10 bases between the two germline ends. In DNA, the CDR3 is TGTGCCAGCAGACCCCAGGGGGGGGAGCTGTTTTTT. It encodes CASRPQGGELFF.

The chain is built from TRBV7-9 and TRBJ2-1; D is undetermined. CDR1 SEHNR and CDR2 FQNEAQ come from the germline V gene (reference sequence). The CDR3 spans 15 residues. The germline V and J ends were trimmed by 6 bases and 5 bases, with 17 bases remaining between them. CDR3 sequence reads: CASSLRLPTDNEQFF. The CDR3 bases are TGTGCCAGCAGTCTGAGGCTACCTACCGACAATGAGCAGTTCTTC.

This clone was picked up a small number of times. The chain employs TRBV4-3 and TRBJ1-2; D is ambiguous. Trimming left V 3 bases short and J 7 bases short, with 15 bases between. CDR3 length equals 14 residues. Germline V gene data show CDR1 as LGHNA and CDR2 as YSLEER. The CDR3 here is CASSHTAMAGGYTF. The CDR3 region has the DNA TGCGCCAGCAGCCACACTGCGATGGCGGGTGGCTACACCTTC.

The gene calls are TRBV3-1 (or the pseudogene TRBV3-2) and TRBJ2-7; 9 bases align to TRBD2. Unmatched junction bases numbered 2, after V lost 1 base and J lost 1 base. The CDR3 has 15 residues. Germline lookup yields CDR1 LGHDT and CDR2 YNNKEL (reference sequence). This CDR3 reads CASSQGSGGSYEQYF. For the CDR3, the DNA is TGTGCCAGCAGCCAAGGGAGCGGGGGGTCCTACGAGCAGTACTTC.

This clone has more than one count but fewer than ten. This chain links TRBV30 with TRBJ2-7; 7 nucleotides match TRBD2. Trimming took 2 bases from V and 2 from J; bases not matched to a gene: 15. This CDR3 comprises 17 residues. From germline, CDR1 is GTSNPN and CDR2 SVGIG (reference sequence). The CDR3: CAWSPPPRLAATYEQYF. The CDR3 DNA is TGTGCCTGGAGTCCACCCCCCCGCCTAGCGGCTACCTACGAGCAGTACTTC.